Listed below are T cell receptor beta chains from one sample, sequenced in a study of chemoradiotherapy in HPV16-positive cancers. Profiling relied on immunoSEQ multiplex PCR, and the TCRdb table lists in-frame clones only, not all of them. Here the sample spans about 6,000 clones, about 79% being singletons. The specimen comprised tumor tissue, sampled from a patient who underwent chemoradiotherapy. These receptors were obtained from a human donor with HPV-associated anogenital cancer. Each CDR3 is given without its conserved first and last residue. Clone size is shown for a subset of rows, as once, few, many or a class of expanded clone.

clone_size j_call v_call cdr3_aa
- TRBJ2-3 TRBV7-2 ASRGQTSGGFTDTQY
once TRBJ1-3 TRBV19 ASRGRFLGNTIY
- TRBJ2-3 TRBV11-2 ASGFRGGVRRTDTQY
- TRBJ1-1 TRBV18 ASSPGQYTEAF
- TRBJ2-5 TRBV6-1 ASSDRLGREQY
few TRBJ1-5 TRBV13 ASSRDRNQPQH
once TRBJ2-7 TRBV19 ASSIGGSSYEQY
- TRBJ2-2 TRBV13 ASSLDSTGNTGELF
once TRBJ2-2 TRBV15 ATSRDPETGELF
- TRBJ1-2 TRBV11-2 ASSRQENYGYT
once TRBJ1-3 TRBV19 ASSPGLLSGNTIY
few TRBJ2-2 TRBV28 ASSLVSEANTGELF
few TRBJ2-3 TRBV23-1 ASSHGGARTDTQY
- TRBJ2-7 TRBV6-5 ASSSPTGLEQY
once TRBJ1-2 TRBV19 ASSIAAEGYGYT
- TRBJ2-2 TRBV11-2 ASSPSGPGELF
- TRBJ2-7 TRBV5-5 ASTIPLSYEQY
- TRBJ2-3 TRBV6-5 ASSYSSLAGDTQY
large TRBJ2-7 TRBV9 ASSVGASGGLEQY
- TRBJ1-1 TRBV29-1 SVGRGTEAF
once TRBJ1-3 TRBV11-2 ASSPAPPSGNTIY
- TRBJ1-1 TRBV18 ASSDKQNTEAF
- TRBJ2-2 TRBV5-5 ASSPPGGRGVTGELF
- TRBJ2-2 TRBV15 ATSRAGTSSNTGELF
- TRBJ2-4 TRBV12-5 ASGPDRFGAAKNIQY
- TRBJ2-7 TRBV27 ASRGTGALGEQY
- TRBJ1-2 TRBV6-5 ASSLRDGWGGGYT
- TRBJ1-2 TRBV5-3 ARSCRDRGALLPNYGYT
- TRBJ1-6 TRBV19 ASRPGQGAPNSPLH
few TRBJ1-4 TRBV4-3 ASSQDLQGFNEKLF
once TRBJ2-1 TRBV6-1 ASSKGGGRNEQF
- TRBJ1-2 TRBV19 ASTRADHNPNYGYT
- TRBJ2-1 TRBV7-2 ASSFAGPSYNEQF
- TRBJ2-7 TRBV7-2 ASSLQGLQGEQY
- TRBJ2-4 TRBV5-4 ASSLRGAKNIQY
- TRBJ2-7 TRBV10-3 AISVRTGIYEQY
few TRBJ1-1 TRBV7-9 ASSLGQGALTEAF
- TRBJ2-2 TRBV7-7 ASSAGGLSTGELF
- TRBJ2-7 TRBV12-5 ASGQGISYEQY
- TRBJ2-2 TRBV5-5 ASSFGGRSTGELF